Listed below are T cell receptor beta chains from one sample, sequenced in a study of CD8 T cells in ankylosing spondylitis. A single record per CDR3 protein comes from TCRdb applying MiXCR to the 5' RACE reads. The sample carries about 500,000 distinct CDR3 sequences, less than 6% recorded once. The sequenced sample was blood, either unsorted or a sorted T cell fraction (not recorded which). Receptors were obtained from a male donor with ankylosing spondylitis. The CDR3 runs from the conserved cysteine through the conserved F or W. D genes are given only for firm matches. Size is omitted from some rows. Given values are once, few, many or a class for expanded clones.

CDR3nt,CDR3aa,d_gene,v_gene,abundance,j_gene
TGCAGTGCTAGTAGCGTACGGCCCGAAGAGACCCAGTACTTC,CSASSVRPEETQYF,-,TRBV20-1,many,TRBJ2-5
TGTGCCAGCAGCTTAGGCCCGGACAGGGTGTTAAATGAGCAGTTCTTC,CASSLGPDRVLNEQFF,TRBD1,TRBV7-2,many,TRBJ2-1
TGCGCCAGCAGCCGGGAAGAGGGACAGCCCCAGCATTTT,CASSREEGQPQHF,-,TRBV5-1,many,TRBJ1-5
TGTGCCAGCAGCTTAGGTCGTGAAGCTGAAGCTTTCTTT,CASSLGREAEAFF,-,TRBV7-2,many,TRBJ1-1
TGTACCAGCTGTCCCGAAGGACCGGGACTAGGTAGTTTTAACGGGGAGCTGTTTTTT,CTSCPEGPGLGSFNGELFF,TRBD2,TRBV12-3/TRBV12-4,few,TRBJ2-2
TGCGCCAGCAGCCCCCGGACCGGCTTTCAGCCCCAGCATTTT,CASSPRTGFQPQHF,-,TRBV4-1,few,TRBJ1-5
TGCGCCAGCAGCCCCCGGGAGTTCCCCTACGAGCAGTACTTC,CASSPREFPYEQYF,-,TRBV4-3,many,TRBJ2-7
TGTGCCAGCAGCCTCGTCGGACAGGGTTACATCTACGAGCAGTACTTC,CASSLVGQGYIYEQYF,TRBD1,TRBV7-9,few,TRBJ2-7
TGTGCCAGCAGCCCTCACCCCAAATCCTATGGCTACACCTTC,CASSPHPKSYGYTF,-,TRBV3-1,-,TRBJ1-2
TGTGCCAGTGGGTCCCGGACAGGGCGTACCGGGGAGCTGTTTTTT,CASGSRTGRTGELFF,TRBD1,TRBV7-9,many,TRBJ2-2
TGTGCCAGCAGCCAACAGGGAGATACGCAGTATTTT,CASSQQGDTQYF,-,TRBV7-9,many,TRBJ2-3
TGTGCCAGCAGTTTACCTAGCGGGGGTGCCACCGGGGAGCTGTTTTTT,CASSLPSGGATGELFF,TRBD2,TRBV6-2/TRBV6-3,many,TRBJ2-2
TGTGCCAGCAGGCCTCATCCAGGGGGCAGAGGCTACACCTTC,CASRPHPGGRGYTF,TRBD1,TRBV5-5,many,TRBJ1-2
TGTGCCAGCAGCTTAGAGGCTCCAGGCGCAGATACGCAGTATTTT,CASSLEAPGADTQYF,-,TRBV11-2,-,TRBJ2-3
TGTGCCAGCAGTGCGACCGCCCGGGGTACGCAGTATTTT,CASSATARGTQYF,-,TRBV28,-,TRBJ2-3
TGCAGCGTTGCGCCTGGCTCTGGGGCCAACGTCCTGACTTTC,CSVAPGSGANVLTF,-,TRBV29-1,few,TRBJ2-6
TGCGCCAGCAGCTGGAACGGGGACAATGAGCAGTTCTTC,CASSWNGDNEQFF,-,TRBV4-3,few,TRBJ2-1
TGCAGTGCTAGGGGGACTAGCGCGGAGACCCAGTACTTC,CSARGTSAETQYF,TRBD2,TRBV20-1,many,TRBJ2-5
TGTGCCAGCAGGTATATAGGAGGGGTGAGCTCCTACGAGCAGTACTTC,CASRYIGGVSSYEQYF,-,TRBV6-5,few,TRBJ2-7
TGTGCCAGCAGTCCACAGGGGGGCAATGAGCAGTTCTTC,CASSPQGGNEQFF,TRBD1,TRBV27,-,TRBJ2-1
TGCGCCAGCAGCCAGGGTGGGGACTATGGCTACACCTTC,CASSQGGDYGYTF,-,TRBV5-1,many,TRBJ1-2
TGCAGTGCTAGAGATCGACGAGGGGGGGTTAATGAGCAGTTCTTC,CSARDRRGGVNEQFF,-,TRBV20-1,many,TRBJ2-1
TGTGCCAGCAGCCGAGGGAGGGGCTGGGAGACCCAGTACTTC,CASSRGRGWETQYF,TRBD2,TRBV7-9,-,TRBJ2-5
TGTGCCAGCACCCTGGGGTGGAACACTGAAGCTTTCTTT,CASTLGWNTEAFF,-,TRBV5-5,many,TRBJ1-1
TGTGCCTGGAGTGGTGGGGCTGAAGCTTTCTTT,CAWSGGAEAFF,-,TRBV30,many,TRBJ1-1
TGCAGTGCTAGAAGACAGGGGGCTGCCTACGAGCAGTACTTC,CSARRQGAAYEQYF,TRBD1,TRBV20-1,many,TRBJ2-7
TGTGCCAGCAGTTCGAATGTGGACACTGAAGCTTTCTTT,CASSSNVDTEAFF,-,TRBV27,many,TRBJ1-1
TGCGCCAGCAGCTTGTCCGGGGGAGAGGAGAGTACGCAGTATTTT,CASSLSGGEESTQYF,-,TRBV5-1,many,TRBJ2-3
TGCGCCAGCAGCACCCAGGGGGCGCGGGAGACCCAGTACTTC,CASSTQGARETQYF,TRBD1,TRBV5-1,many,TRBJ2-5
TGTGCCACTAAGAAAGGGGACACTGAAGCTTTCTTT,CATKKGDTEAFF,-,TRBV6-2/TRBV6-3,-,TRBJ1-1
TGCAGTGCTGAGGCGCGTACTGAAGCTTTCTTT,CSAEARTEAFF,-,TRBV20-1,-,TRBJ1-1
TGCGCCAGCAGCCAAGAGGGGGGGACCTCCTACGAGCAGTACTTC,CASSQEGGTSYEQYF,TRBD2,TRBV4-3,many,TRBJ2-7
TGTGCCAGCAGCGAAGGGAGCGTTGTGAACACTGAAGCTTTCTTT,CASSEGSVVNTEAFF,-,TRBV9,few,TRBJ1-1
TGTGCCAGCAGTGAAACACGGAGCTATGGCTACACCTTC,CASSETRSYGYTF,-,TRBV25-1,many,TRBJ1-2
TGCAGTGCTAGAGATCTAACGGGAGGAGATTCCTACAATGAGCAGTTCTTC,CSARDLTGGDSYNEQFF,TRBD2,TRBV20-1,many,TRBJ2-1
TGTGCCAGCAGCTTTGGGGGGAGCAATGAGCAGTTCTTC,CASSFGGSNEQFF,-,TRBV7-9,-,TRBJ2-1
TGCAGTGCTAGAGACTGGACTACTAGCACAGATACGCAGTATTTT,CSARDWTTSTDTQYF,-,TRBV20-1,-,TRBJ2-3
TGCGCCAGTAAACTAGGGGACGGCTCACTAGCCAAAAACATTCAGTACTTC,CASKLGDGSLAKNIQYF,-,TRBV5-1,many,TRBJ2-4
TGCGCCAGCAGCTTTGTTCCGGGTTCCTACGAGCAGTACTTC,CASSFVPGSYEQYF,-,TRBV5-1,-,TRBJ2-7
TGCGCCAGCGGGACTAGCGGCTCCTACGAGCAGTACTTC,CASGTSGSYEQYF,TRBD2,TRBV4-3,many,TRBJ2-7
TGTGCCAGCAGCTTATTGTCGGGAATCTACAATCAGCCCCAGCATTTT,CASSLLSGIYNQPQHF,-,TRBV7-2,few,TRBJ1-5